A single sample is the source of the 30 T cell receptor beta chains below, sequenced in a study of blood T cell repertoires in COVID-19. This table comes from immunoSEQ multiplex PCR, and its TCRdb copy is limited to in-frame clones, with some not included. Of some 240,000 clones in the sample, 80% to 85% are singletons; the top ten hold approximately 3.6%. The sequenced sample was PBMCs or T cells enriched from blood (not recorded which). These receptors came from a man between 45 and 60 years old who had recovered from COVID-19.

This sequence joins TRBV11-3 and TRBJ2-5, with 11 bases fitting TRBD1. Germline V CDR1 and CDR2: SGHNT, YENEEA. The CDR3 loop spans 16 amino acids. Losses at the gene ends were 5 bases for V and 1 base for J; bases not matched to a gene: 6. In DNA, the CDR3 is TGTGCCAGCAGCCTCGACGGGACAGGGGGCCAAGAGACCCAGTACTTC. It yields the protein CASSLDGTGGQETQYF.

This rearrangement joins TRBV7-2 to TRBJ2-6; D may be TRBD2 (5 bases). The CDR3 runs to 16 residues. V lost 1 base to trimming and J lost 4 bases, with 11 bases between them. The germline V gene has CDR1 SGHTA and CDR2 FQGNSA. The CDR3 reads CASSLGAALGANVLTF. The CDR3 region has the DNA TGTGCCAGCAGCTTAGGAGCGGCCCTGGGGGCCAACGTCCTGACTTTC.

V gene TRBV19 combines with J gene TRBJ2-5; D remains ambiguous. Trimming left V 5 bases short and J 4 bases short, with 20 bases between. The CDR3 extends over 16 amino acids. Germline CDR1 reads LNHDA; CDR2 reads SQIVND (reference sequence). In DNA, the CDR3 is TGTGCCAGTAGTCCCGTCTGGGCTCCAACCTCAGAGACCCAGTACTTC. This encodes CASSPVWAPTSETQYF.

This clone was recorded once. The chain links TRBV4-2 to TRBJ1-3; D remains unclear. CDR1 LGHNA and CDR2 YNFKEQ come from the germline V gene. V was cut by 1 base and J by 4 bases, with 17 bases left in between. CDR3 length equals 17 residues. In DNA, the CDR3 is TGTGCCAGCAGCCAAGTGAGAGGGAGGATGGGAGGAAACACCATATATTTT. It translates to CASSQVRGRMGGNTIYF.

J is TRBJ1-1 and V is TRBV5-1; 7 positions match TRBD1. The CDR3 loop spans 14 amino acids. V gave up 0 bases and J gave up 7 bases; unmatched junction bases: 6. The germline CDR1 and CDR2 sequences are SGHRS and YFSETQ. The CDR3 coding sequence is TGCGCCAGCAGCTTGGCCGAGAGACAGGGTGAAGCTTTCTTT. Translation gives CASSLAERQGEAFF.

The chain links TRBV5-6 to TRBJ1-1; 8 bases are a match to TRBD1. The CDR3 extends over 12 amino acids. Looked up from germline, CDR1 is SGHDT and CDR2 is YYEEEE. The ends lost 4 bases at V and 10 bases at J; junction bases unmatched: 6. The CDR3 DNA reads TGTGCCAGCAGCCCAGGGGGCCTGAGAGCTTTCTTT. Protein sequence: CASSPGGLRAFF.

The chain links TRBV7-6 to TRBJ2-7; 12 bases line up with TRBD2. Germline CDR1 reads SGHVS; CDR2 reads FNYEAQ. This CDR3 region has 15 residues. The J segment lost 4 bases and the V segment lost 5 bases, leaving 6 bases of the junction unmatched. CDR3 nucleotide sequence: TGTGCCAGCAGCCAGACTAGCGGGGGCGGTTACGAGCAGTACTTC. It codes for CASSQTSGGGYEQYF. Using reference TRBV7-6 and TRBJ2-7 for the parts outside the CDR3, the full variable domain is GAGVSQSPRYKVTKRGQDVALRCDPISGHVSLYWYRQALGQGPEFLTYFNYEAQQDKSGLPNDRFSAERPEGSISTLTIQRTEQRDSAMYRCASSQTSGGGYEQYFGPGTRLTVT.

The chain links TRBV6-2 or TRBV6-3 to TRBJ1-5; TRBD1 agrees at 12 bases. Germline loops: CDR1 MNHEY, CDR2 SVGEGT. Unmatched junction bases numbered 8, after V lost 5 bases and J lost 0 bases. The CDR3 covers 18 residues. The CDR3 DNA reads TGTGCCAGCAGTACCCCGGGACAGGGGGCCGTTAGCAATCAGCCCCAGCATTTT. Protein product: CASSTPGQGAVSNQPQHF.

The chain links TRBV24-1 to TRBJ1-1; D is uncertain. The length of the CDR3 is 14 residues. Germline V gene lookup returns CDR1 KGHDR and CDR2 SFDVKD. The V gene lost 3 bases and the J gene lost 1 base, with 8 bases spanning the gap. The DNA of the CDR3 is TGTGCCACCAGTGATCCTGCCAGGAACACTGAAGCTTTCTTT. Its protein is CATSDPARNTEAFF.

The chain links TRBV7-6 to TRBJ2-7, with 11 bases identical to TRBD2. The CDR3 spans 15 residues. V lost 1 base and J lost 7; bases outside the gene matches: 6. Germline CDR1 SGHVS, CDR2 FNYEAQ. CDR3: CASSLGSGGAGEQYF. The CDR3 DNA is TGTGCCAGCAGCTTAGGTAGCGGGGGGGCCGGGGAGCAGTACTTC.

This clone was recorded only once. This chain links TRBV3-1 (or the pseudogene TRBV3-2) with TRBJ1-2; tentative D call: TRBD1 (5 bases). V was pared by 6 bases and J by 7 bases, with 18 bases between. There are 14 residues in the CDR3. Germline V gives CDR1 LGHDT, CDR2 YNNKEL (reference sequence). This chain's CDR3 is CASSPKMTGGGYTF. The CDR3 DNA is TGTGCCAGCAGTCCCAAGATGACGGGGGGTGGCTACACCTTC.

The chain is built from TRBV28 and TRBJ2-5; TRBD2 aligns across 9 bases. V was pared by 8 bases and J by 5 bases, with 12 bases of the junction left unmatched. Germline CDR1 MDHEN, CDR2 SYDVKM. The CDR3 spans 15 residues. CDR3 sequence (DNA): TGTGCCAGCGCGATGGCGGGAGGGTTCGTGGAGACCCAGTACTTC. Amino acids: CASAMAGGFVETQYF. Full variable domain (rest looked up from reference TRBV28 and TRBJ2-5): DVKVTQSSRYLVKRTGEKVFLECVQDMDHENMFWYRQDPGLGLRLIYFSYDVKMKEKGDIPEGYSVSREKKERFSLILESASTNQTSMYLCASAMAGGFVETQYFGPGTRLLVL.

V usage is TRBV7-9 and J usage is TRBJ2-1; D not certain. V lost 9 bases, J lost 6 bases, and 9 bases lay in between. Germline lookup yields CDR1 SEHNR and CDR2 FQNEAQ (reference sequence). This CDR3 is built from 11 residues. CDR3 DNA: TGTGCCAGTTGTAGCAGCAATGAGCAGTTCTTC. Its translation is CASCSSNEQFF.

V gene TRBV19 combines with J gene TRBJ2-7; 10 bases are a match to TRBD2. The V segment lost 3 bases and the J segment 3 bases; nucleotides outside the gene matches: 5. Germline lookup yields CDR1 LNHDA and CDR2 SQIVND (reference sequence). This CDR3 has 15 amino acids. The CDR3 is CASSILLAGNYEQYF. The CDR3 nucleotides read TGTGCCAGTAGTATCTTACTAGCGGGGAACTACGAGCAGTACTTC.

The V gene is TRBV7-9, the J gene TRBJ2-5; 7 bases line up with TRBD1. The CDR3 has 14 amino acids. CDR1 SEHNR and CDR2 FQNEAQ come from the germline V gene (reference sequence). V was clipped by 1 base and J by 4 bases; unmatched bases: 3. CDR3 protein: CASSLEGGGETQYF. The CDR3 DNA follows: TGTGCCAGCAGCTTAGAAGGGGGCGGAGAGACCCAGTACTTC. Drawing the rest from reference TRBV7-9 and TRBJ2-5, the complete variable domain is DTGVSQNPRHKITKRGQNVTFRCDPISEHNRLYWYRQTLGQGPEFLTYFQNEAQLEKSRLLSDRFSAERPKGSFSTLEIQRTEQGDSAMYLCASSLEGGGETQYFGPGTRLLVL.

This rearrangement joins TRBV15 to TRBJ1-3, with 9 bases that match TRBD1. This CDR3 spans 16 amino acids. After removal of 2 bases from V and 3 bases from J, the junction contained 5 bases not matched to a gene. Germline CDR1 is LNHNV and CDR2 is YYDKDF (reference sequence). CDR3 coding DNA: TGTGCCACCAGCAGACCCGGGACAGGGATTGGAAACACCATATATTTT. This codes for CATSRPGTGIGNTIYF. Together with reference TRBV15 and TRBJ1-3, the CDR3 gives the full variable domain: DAMVIQNPRYQVTQFGKPVTLSCSQTLNHNVMYWYQQKSSQAPKLLFHYYDKDFNNEADTPDNFQSRRPNTSFCFLDIRSPGLGDTAMYLCATSRPGTGIGNTIYFGEGSWLTVV.

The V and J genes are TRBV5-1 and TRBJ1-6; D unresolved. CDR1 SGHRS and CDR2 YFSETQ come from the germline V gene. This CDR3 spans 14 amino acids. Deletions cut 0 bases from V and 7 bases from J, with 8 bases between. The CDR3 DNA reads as TGCGCCAGCAGCTTGGAGACGGAGAATTCACCCCTCCACTTT. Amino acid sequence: CASSLETENSPLHF. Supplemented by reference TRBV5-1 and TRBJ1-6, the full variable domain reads KAGVTQTPRYLIKTRGQQVTLSCSPISGHRSVSWYQQTPGQGLQFLFEYFSETQRNKGNFPGRFSGRQFSNSRSEMNVSTLELGDSALYLCASSLETENSPLHFGNGTRLTVT.

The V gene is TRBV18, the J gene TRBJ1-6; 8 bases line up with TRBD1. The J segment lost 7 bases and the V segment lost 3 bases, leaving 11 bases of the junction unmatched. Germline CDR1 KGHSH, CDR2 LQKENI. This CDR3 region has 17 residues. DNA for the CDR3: TGTGCCAGCTCACCCCCGGCGTCGGACAGGGCGAATTCACCCCTCCACTTT. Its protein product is CASSPPASDRANSPLHF.

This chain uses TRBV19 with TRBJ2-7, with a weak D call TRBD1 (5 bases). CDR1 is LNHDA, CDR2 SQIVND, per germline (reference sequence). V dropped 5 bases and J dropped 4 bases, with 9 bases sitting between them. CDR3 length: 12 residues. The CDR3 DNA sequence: TGTGCCAGTAGTCAAGCAGGGTACGAGCAGTACTTC. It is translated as CASSQAGYEQYF.

The CDR3 is CASSMGQGAMLQPQHF. CDR3 nucleotides: TGTGCCAGTAGTATGGGACAGGGGGCAATGTTGCAGCCCCAGCATTTT. This chain uses TRBV19 with TRBJ1-5, with TRBD1 matching over 12 bases. There are 16 residues in the CDR3. CDR1 is LNHDA, CDR2 SQIVND, per germline (reference sequence). With 3 bases clipped from V and 7 bases from J, the junction kept 7 bases outside the gene matches.

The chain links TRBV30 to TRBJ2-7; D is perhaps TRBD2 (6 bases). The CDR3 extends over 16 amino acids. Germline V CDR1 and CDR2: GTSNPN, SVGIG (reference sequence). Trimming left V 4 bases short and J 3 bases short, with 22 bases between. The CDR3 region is CAWNRPVLSGVYEQYF. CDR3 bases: TGTGCCTGGAATCGTCCGGTCTTGTCGGGGGTCTACGAGCAGTACTTC. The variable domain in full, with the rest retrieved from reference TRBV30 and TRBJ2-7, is SQTIHQWPATLVQPVGSPLSLECTVEGTSNPNLYWYRQAAGRGLQLLFYSVGIGQISSEVPQNLSASRPQDRQFILSSKKLLLSDSGFYLCAWNRPVLSGVYEQYFGPGTRLTVT.

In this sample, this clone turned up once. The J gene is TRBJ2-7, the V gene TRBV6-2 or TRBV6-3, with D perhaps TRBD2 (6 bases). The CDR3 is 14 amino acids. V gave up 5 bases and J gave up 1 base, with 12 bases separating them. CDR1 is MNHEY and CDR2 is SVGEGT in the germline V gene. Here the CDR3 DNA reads TGTGCCAGCAGTCCGGGACTCCGATCCTACGAGCAGTACTTC. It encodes CASSPGLRSYEQYF.

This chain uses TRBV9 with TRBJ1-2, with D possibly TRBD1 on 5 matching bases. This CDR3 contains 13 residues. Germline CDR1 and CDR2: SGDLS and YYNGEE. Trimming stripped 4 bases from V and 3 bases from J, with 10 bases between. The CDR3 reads CASSTQGYYGYTF. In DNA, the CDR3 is TGTGCCAGCAGCACCCAGGGCTACTATGGCTACACCTTC.

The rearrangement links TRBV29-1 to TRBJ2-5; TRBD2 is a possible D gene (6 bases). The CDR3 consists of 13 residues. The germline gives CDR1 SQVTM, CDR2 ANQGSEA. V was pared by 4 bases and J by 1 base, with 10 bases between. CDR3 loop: CSVAGSGQETQYF. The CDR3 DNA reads TGCAGCGTTGCCGGGAGCGGCCAAGAGACCCAGTACTTC.

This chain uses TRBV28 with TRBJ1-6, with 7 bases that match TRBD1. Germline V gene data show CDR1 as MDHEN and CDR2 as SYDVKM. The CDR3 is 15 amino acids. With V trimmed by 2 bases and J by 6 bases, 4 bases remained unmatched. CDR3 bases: TGTGCCAGCAGTTTAAAGACAGGGATTAATTCACCCCTCCACTTT. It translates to CASSLKTGINSPLHF.

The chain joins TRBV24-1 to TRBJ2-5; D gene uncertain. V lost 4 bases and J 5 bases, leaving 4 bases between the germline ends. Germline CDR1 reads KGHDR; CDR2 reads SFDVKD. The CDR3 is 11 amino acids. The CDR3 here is CATSERETQYF. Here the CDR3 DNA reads TGTGCCACCAGTGAGCGGGAGACCCAGTACTTC.

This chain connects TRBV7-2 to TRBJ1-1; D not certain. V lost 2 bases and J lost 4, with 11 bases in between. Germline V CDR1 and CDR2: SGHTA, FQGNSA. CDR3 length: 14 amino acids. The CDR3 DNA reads TGTGCCAGCAGCTTAAGAGGCCAGAGCACTGAAGCTTTCTTT. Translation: CASSLRGQSTEAFF.

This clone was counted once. CDR3 residues: CSVDATGYGYTF. The CDR3 DNA is TGCAGCGTTGACGCGACTGGCTATGGCTACACCTTC. J is TRBJ1-2 and V is TRBV29-1, with D unresolved. CDR3 length: 12 residues. Per germline, CDR1 SQVTM and CDR2 ANQGSEA. V was cut by 3 bases and J by 4 bases, with 9 bases left in between.

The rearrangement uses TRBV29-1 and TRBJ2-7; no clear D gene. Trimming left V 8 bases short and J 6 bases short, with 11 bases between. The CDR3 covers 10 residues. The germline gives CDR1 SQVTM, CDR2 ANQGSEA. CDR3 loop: CSPPWSEQYF. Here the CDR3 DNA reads TGCAGCCCGCCGTGGAGCGAGCAGTACTTC.

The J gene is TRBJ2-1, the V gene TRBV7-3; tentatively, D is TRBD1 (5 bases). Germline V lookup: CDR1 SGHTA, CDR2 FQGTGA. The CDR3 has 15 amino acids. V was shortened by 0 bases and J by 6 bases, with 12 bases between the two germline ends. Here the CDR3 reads CASSLTGVGPNEQFF. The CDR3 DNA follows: TGTGCCAGCAGCTTAACAGGGGTAGGGCCCAATGAGCAGTTCTTC.